Described below is a single T cell receptor beta chain sequence and its context. This clonotype came up a few times. The antigen it recognizes is unknown. Base qualities are missing; no much larger clone stands one base away. The CDR3 holds 17 amino acids from the cysteine to the phenylalanine. CDR3 DNA is the only sequence kept; it has 51 bases, read in frame from the first base. A distance of 14 bases separates the germline ends of V and J, which lose 2 bases and 1 base respectively. The germline V gene gives CDR1 as SGHTA and CDR2 as FQGNSA. This sample stems from a study of regulatory T cells in long-lasting Graves disease (dated by TCRdb to 2020 to 2022). Regarding the complete study: To count as having persistent Graves' disease, a patient had to have received antithyroid drug treatment for over 5 years with TSH receptor autoantibodies remaining persistently positive. The study took place in China and was registered as a clinical trial. TCR sequencing covered roughly 13 persistent and approximately 20 newly diagnosed Graves' disease patients, around 33 samples in total. Persistent Graves' disease patients in the clinical cohort had taken antithyroid drugs for about 10.3 years on average. Patients with persistent Graves' disease were compared with patients with newly diagnosed Graves' disease using TCR sequencing and RNA sequencing of peripheral blood.

Per the publication, the time point label means: persistent/refractory GD, antithyroid drugs over 5 years with positive TRAb. For both TCR sequencing and RNA sequencing, RNA was extracted from PBMCs in TRIzol. The diagnosis of Graves' disease followed American Thyroid Association guidelines. Patients for the study were recruited at an endocrinology department in Xi'an, China. Each patient gave about 8.1 milliliters of peripheral blood, collected in an EDTA anticoagulant tube. Ficoll Paque Plus density gradient separation was used to isolate PBMCs, and no further T cell sorting was done. An Agilent 2100 Bioanalyzer and agarose gel were used to check RNA quality, and a NanoDrop 2000 was used to measure RNA concentration. Study-wide conclusions, independent of this receptor: TRBV28, TRBJ1-2 and TRBJ2-5 were preferentially used in persistent disease, while TRBV20-1 and TRBJ2-1 were favored in newly diagnosed disease. Sequencing and analysis were limited to the TCR beta chain. The authors acknowledged the small sample size as a limitation that may reduce accuracy. A larger number of public clonotypes was shared among persistent patients (fewer than 3,000) than among newly diagnosed patients (more than 850). Compared with newly diagnosed patients, patients with persistent Graves' disease had lower TCR Shannon entropy and fewer highly expanded clones, which suggests clonal expansion. Only peripheral blood was studied, because thyroid tissue, the primary lesion, was inaccessible.

To prepare the library, multiplex PCR was applied. The data were produced on an Illumina HiSeq 4000. CDR3 regions were amplified by Arm-PCR with iRepertoire HTBI primers to construct TCR beta libraries. Before sequencing, the PCR products went through gel purification. On the study's bioinformatics: Across samples, 60 to 70 TRBV and roughly 13 TRBJ segments were identified and used for gene usage analysis of CDR3 amino acid clonotypes. Filtered high-quality paired reads were merged into contigs using COPE and FqMerger. Contigs were aligned with BLAST to IMGT TRBV, TRBD and TRBJ reference genes, and CDR3 was defined per IMGT. Highly expanded clones were defined as clonotypes with a frequency above 0.1%. Repertoire diversity was measured by Shannon entropy, and V-J evenness by the Gini coefficient. A clonotype was considered public if more than one individual shared it. The public reads were reprocessed in TCRdb via fastp at Q25 and MiXCR, keeping in-frame beta chains. When rows share a CDR3 protein, they turn into one entry using the most common DNA and genes. These V and J calls are TCRdb output, not the study's own analysis. This sample has roughly 500,000 distinct CDR3 sequences in its table, and about 20% of those were observed once. The top ten clonotypes cover 10% to 15% of the sample.

The V and J segments used are TRBV7-2 and TRBJ2-2; TRBD2 might be the D gene, on 5 matching bases. The material sequenced was peripheral blood mononuclear cells (PBMCs), taken when the disease was refractory, from a patient treated with antithyroid drugs. The clonotype was recovered from a female donor with Graves disease. The CDR3 region has the sequence CASSLNGHEGNTGELFF. The DNA sequence is given as TGTGCCAGCAGCTTAAATGGGCATGAGGGGAACACCGGGGAGCTGTTTTTT. With the portions outside the CDR3 filled from the reference TRBV7-2 and TRBJ2-2 genes, the complete variable region becomes GAGVSQSPSNKVTEKGKDVELRCDPISGHTALYWYRQSLGQGLEFLIYFQGNSAPDKSGLPSDRFSAERTGGSVSTLTIQRTQQEDSAVYLCASSLNGHEGNTGELFFGEGSRLTVL.